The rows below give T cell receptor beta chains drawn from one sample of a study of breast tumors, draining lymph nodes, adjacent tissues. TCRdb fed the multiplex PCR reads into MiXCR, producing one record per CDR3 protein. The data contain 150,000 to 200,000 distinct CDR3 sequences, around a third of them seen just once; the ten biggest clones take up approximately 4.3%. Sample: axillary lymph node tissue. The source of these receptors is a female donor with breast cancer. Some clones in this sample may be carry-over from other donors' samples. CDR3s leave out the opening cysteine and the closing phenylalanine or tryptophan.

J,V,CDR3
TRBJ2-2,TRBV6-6,ASSHSRASTGELF
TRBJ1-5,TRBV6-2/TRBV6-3,ASSYATGTGNQPQH
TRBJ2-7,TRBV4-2,ASSQDVYPRYEQY
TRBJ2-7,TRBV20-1,SAFGTGGYEQY
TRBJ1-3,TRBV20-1,SASRGGNTIY
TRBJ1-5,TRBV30,ASAGAGDRPQH
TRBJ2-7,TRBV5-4,ASSLMTGGPSEQY
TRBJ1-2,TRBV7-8,ASSQRGASYGYT
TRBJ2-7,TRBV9,ASSVGGLADAYEQY
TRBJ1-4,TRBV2,ASRGQGLVNEKLF
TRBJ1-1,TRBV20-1,SARRTGGTVNTEAF
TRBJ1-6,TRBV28,ASSTAGGSSPLH
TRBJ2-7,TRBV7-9,AGSRETAGIGDGQY
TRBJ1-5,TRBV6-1,ASSKQGDQPQH
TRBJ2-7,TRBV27,ASSFRDREGQY
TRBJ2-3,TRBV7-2,ASSRTSGRATDTQY
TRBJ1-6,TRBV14,ASSQDSVFSALH
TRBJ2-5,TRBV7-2,ASSFILAGVETQY
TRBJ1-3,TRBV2,ATASQGPSGNIIY
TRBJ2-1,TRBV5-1,ASSFTTGSYNEQF
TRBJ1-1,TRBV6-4,ASSPSRGTEAF
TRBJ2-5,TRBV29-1,SSGDNQETQY
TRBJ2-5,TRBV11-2,ASSLGVETATQY
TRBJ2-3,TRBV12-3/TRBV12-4,ASSYTGTSTDTQY
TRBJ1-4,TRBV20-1,SASSGPNEKLF
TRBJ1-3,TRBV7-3,ASSLTPGNTIY
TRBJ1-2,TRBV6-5,ASSHGRGDGCT
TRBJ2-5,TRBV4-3,ASSQDGRGETQY
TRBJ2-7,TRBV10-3,AISELGTGERQY
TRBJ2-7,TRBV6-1,ASSDRGQGRYEQY
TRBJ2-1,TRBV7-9,AAYLSPRVPSLSYNEQF
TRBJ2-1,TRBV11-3,ASSKSRSYNEQF
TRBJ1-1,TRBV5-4,ASSSGGENTEAF